The 17 T cell receptor beta chains in this list originate from one sample, sequenced in a study of CD8 T cells in Susac syndrome. Random hexamers were used to reverse transcribe the RNA input (about 0.5 to 1 ug). TCRdb processed the immunoSEQ multiplex PCR reads anew with MiXCR; each CDR3 protein has one entry. The sample contains more than 150,000 distinct CDR3 sequences, roughly 94% of which appear only once. Sequencing was performed on CD8+ T cells from PBMCs. These receptors were collected from a human donor with Susac syndrome.

This chain connects TRBV9 to TRBJ1-3; D call uncertain. The CDR3 loop spans 14 amino acids. From germline, CDR1 is SGDLS and CDR2 YYNGEE. Trimming left V 3 bases short and J 0 bases short, with 7 bases between. The CDR3 DNA reads as TGTGCCAGCAGCGGGTCTGACTCTGGAAACACCATATATTTT. Translation: CASSGSDSGNTIYF.

This clonotype was counted a single time. CDR3 nucleotides: TGTGCCAGCAGTTTCATTATGGGGGTGGAGGGCTACACCTTC. It specifies CASSFIMGVEGYTF. The chain uses TRBV12-3 or TRBV12-4 and TRBJ1-2, with D possibly being TRBD1 (5 bases). The V and J ends lost 3 bases and 8 bases respectively, with 16 bases between them. CDR3 length: 14 amino acids.

The V call is TRBV27, the J call TRBJ2-1, with unresolved D. The CDR3 length is 12 residues. Germline CDR1 MNHEY, CDR2 SMNVEV (reference sequence). V shed 6 bases and J shed 8 bases, with 11 bases lying between them. CDR3 coding DNA: TGTGCCAGCAGCCCTGGGTTCGATGAGCAGTTCTTC. The encoded protein is CASSPGFDEQFF.

This rearrangement joins TRBV13 to TRBJ2-3; D not certain. V lost 5 bases to trimming and J lost 8 bases, with 14 bases between them. Germline CDR1 PRHDT, CDR2 FYEKMQ (reference sequence). The CDR3 contains 13 residues. Here the CDR3 reads CASSNLRDGTQYF. The CDR3 DNA sequence: TGTGCCAGCAGCAATCTTCGTGACGGTACGCAGTATTTT.

This chain uses TRBV4-1 with TRBJ2-3; 9 bases are a match to TRBD1. This CDR3 has 14 residues. CDR1 is MGHRA and CDR2 is YSYEKL in the germline V gene. Germline trimming cut 5 bases from V and 4 bases from J; bases unmatched to any gene: 4. This chain's CDR3 is CASSRTGGPDTQYF. The CDR3 coding sequence is TGCGCCAGCAGCAGAACAGGGGGCCCAGATACGCAGTATTTT.

V gene TRBV4-1 combines with J gene TRBJ2-2; D ambiguous. CDR3 length: 12 residues. CDR1 and CDR2 (germline): MGHRA, YSYEKL. CDR3 in amino acids: CAVSSATGELFF. As DNA, the CDR3 is TGCGCAGTATCGTCGGCGACCGGGGAGCTGTTTTTT.

V usage is TRBV19 and J usage is TRBJ1-1, with TRBD1 as a possible D gene (5 bases). Germline CDR1 is LNHDA and CDR2 is SQIVND (reference sequence). The V end lost 2 bases, the J end lost 4 bases, and 11 bases lay between the germline ends. The CDR3 consists of 14 residues. This chain's CDR3 is CASSITGAPTEAFF. DNA of the CDR3: TGTGCCAGTAGTATAACCGGGGCGCCCACTGAAGCTTTCTTT.

The chain carries TRBV20-1 and TRBJ2-4; TRBD1 or TRBD2 may be the D gene (5 bases each). From germline, CDR1 is DFQATT and CDR2 SNEGSKA (reference sequence). The germline V and J ends were trimmed by 3 bases and 8 bases, with 14 bases remaining between them. The CDR3 runs 13 residues. The CDR3 sequence is CSASRMGTDIQYF. As DNA, the CDR3 is TGCAGTGCTAGCCGGATGGGGACGGACATTCAGTACTTC.

The gene calls are TRBV7-9 and TRBJ2-5; D is unclear. Gene TRBJ2-1 matches the end of the DNA better, so the J call may be wrong. Germline V gives CDR1 SEHNR, CDR2 FQNEAQ (reference sequence). The CDR3 sequence is 10 residues long. CDR3 nucleotide sequence: TGTGCCAGCAGCCAACTCACCCAGTTCTTC. This gives the protein CASSQLTQFF.

CDR3 region: CASSHRQENEQFF. CDR3 coding DNA: TGTGCCAGCAGCCACCGACAGGAGAATGAGCAGTTCTTC. This chain links TRBV7-2 with TRBJ2-1; TRBD1 is a possible D gene (6 bases). The CDR3 is made up of 13 amino acids. The germline gives CDR1 SGHTA, CDR2 FQGNSA. The V end lost 5 bases, the J end lost 7 bases, and 12 bases lay between the germline ends.

J is TRBJ1-5 and V is TRBV2; 7 bases are shared with TRBD1. V dropped 8 bases and J dropped 6; count of bases not matched to a gene: 10. The CDR3 loop spans 14 amino acids. From germline, CDR1 is SNHLY and CDR2 FYNNEI. The DNA of the CDR3 is TGTGCCAGCTGCTTTGAGGGGGCGGGTCAGCCCCAGCATTTT. The encoded protein is CASCFEGAGQPQHF.

The CDR3 protein is CASSFTSREQYF. The CDR3 bases are TGTGCCAGCAGCTTCACAAGCAGGGAGCAGTACTTC. The chain is built from TRBV7-2 and TRBJ2-7; D gene uncertain. The CDR3 extends over 12 amino acids. The germline gives CDR1 SGHTA, CDR2 FQGNSA. Trimming removed 3 bases from V and 7 bases from J, with 10 bases in between.

The V gene is TRBV29-1, the J gene TRBJ2-7; D might be TRBD2 (6 bases). Germline values: CDR1 SQVTM, CDR2 ANQGSEA. V lost 4 bases and J lost 0, with 10 bases in between. This CDR3 spans 13 amino acids. In nucleotides, the CDR3 is TGCAGCGTTGTTAGGGGACTCTCCTACGAGCAGTACTTC. It codes for CSVVRGLSYEQYF.

The CDR3 is CASSGGGSRERTFF. DNA of the CDR3: TGTGCCAGTAGTGGGGGAGGATCCAGGGAGAGGACTTTCTTT. This sequence joins TRBV19 and TRBJ1-1, with D perhaps matching TRBD1 (5 bases). Looked up from germline, CDR1 is LNHDA and CDR2 is SQIVND (reference sequence). V was clipped by 5 bases and J by 12 bases, with 22 bases between them. The CDR3 has 14 amino acids.

The chain uses TRBV9 and TRBJ1-2; D may be TRBD1 (6 bases). CDR3 length: 14 residues. Germline V gene data show CDR1 as SGDLS and CDR2 as YYNGEE. Deletions cut 0 bases from V and 5 bases from J, with 11 bases between. CDR3 DNA: TGTGCCAGCAGCGTAGATAGGGGGAATTATGGCTACACCTTC. This translates into CASSVDRGNYGYTF.

This clonotype came up once. The chain has TRBV20-1 and TRBJ2-7; 15 bases are a match to TRBD2. Germline V gene data show CDR1 as DFQATT and CDR2 as SNEGSKA (reference sequence). V shed 5 bases, J shed 3 bases, and the junction held 17 bases outside the gene matches. The CDR3 is made up of 19 amino acids. The CDR3, as DNA: TGCAGTGCTCTGAGACACTCTCAAGGGACTAGCGGGAGGATCTACGAGCAGTACTTC. Protein product: CSALRHSQGTSGRIYEQYF.

The J gene is TRBJ2-1, the V gene TRBV7-9; 10 positions match TRBD2. Germline-derived CDR1 and CDR2 are SEHNR and FQNEAQ (reference sequence). This CDR3 is built from 15 residues. J was trimmed by 6 bases and V by 5 bases; bases with no gene match: 7. CDR3 in DNA: TGTGCCAGCAGCCCTCTAGCGGGGGCGGTCAATGAGCAGTTCTTC. This sequence encodes CASSPLAGAVNEQFF.